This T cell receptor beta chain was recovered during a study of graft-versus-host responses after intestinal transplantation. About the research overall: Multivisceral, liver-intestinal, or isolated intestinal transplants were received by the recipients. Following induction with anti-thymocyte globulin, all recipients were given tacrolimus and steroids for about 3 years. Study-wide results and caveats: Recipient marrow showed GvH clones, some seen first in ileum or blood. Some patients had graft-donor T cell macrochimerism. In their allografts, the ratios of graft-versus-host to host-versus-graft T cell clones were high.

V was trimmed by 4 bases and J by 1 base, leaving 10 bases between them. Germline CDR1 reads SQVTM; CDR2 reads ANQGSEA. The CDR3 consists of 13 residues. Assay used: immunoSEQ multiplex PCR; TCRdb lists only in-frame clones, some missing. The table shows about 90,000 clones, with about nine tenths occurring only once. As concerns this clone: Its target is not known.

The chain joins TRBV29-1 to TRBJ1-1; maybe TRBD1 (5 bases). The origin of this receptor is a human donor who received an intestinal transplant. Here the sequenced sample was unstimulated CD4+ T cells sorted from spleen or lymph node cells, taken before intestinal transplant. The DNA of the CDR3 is TGCAGCGTTGTCGACGGGGGGAACACTGAAGCTTTCTTT. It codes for CSVVDGGNTEAFF.